The T cell receptor beta chain under discussion was sequenced for a study of blood T cells in healthy people across ages. This CDR3 has 12 residues. Germline V gene lookup returns CDR1 MNHEY and CDR2 SMNVEV (reference sequence). V shed 8 bases and J shed 3 bases, with 9 bases lying between them. Primed by a sample-barcoded 5' primer and a J-beta primer mix, a second PCR proceeded for 7 to 11 cycles. MiXCR, applied by TCRdb to the 5' RACE reads, yields one record per CDR3 protein. The sample includes 650,000 to 1,000,000 distinct CDR3 sequences, roughly 34% of them seen just once. The J gene is TRBJ2-3, the V gene TRBV27; D is uncertain. Sequencing was done on a sample of blood. The receptor was isolated from a man aged 18 to 30 in good health. The CDR3 sequence: CASRLGTDTQYF. The DNA of the CDR3 is TGTGCCAGCCGGTTAGGGACAGATACGCAGTATTTT.